This T cell receptor (beta chain) was recovered during a study of T cell repertoires in cytomegalovirus infection (dated by TCRdb to between 2018 and 2021). At the level of the whole study: Peptide stimulations targeted recently identified HLA-C-restricted CMV epitopes, whose presentation resists viral immunomodulation, together with well-studied HLA-B-restricted epitopes. The HLA type of each donor mattered for the analysis, because public TCR beta signatures pointed to carriage of CMV infection along with the matching HLA type. On the study overall, not on this receptor specifically: In both this cohort and an independent cohort of some 370 donors, the cumulative frequency of public TCR beta family members distinguished carriers of CMV infection plus the relevant HLA type. The ex vivo response was dominated by HLA-C-restricted CMV-specific TCR beta clonotypes, which also provided the single most frequent clonotype in two of eight donors.

Per the germline V gene (reference sequence), MNHNY is the CDR1 and SVGAGI is the CDR2. Reading from cysteine to phenylalanine, the CDR3 counts 16 amino acids. Only the CDR3 DNA stays, 48 bases, in frame from base 1. The V end gives up 4 bases and the J end 4 bases, leaving 9 bases in the junction not matched to a gene. These reads were obtained on an Illumina HiSeq 1500. The public reads were reanalyzed by TCRdb: fastp trimming at Q25, MiXCR alignment, in-frame beta chains only. Rows matching on CDR3 protein sequence are summarized as one entry with the most common DNA and genes. The sample table shows about 110,000 distinct CDR3 sequences, and around 29% are seen once. About 81% of the sample is in the top ten clones. The sample's treatment or condition label, decoded: in vitro stimulation with specific CMV peptide epitopes to enrich CMV-specific T cells. The table lists this clonotype with a few counts. It has no known antigen specificity. No much larger clone is present one base from it, and per-base qualities are unavailable.

This sequence uses TRBV6-6 and TRBJ2-5, with 10 bases matching TRBD2. This receptor was identified in a human donor in good health (CMV status not recorded). Some clones in this sample may be carry-over from other donors' samples. The specimen was CD8+ T cells from cultured PBMCs, collected from culture after CMV antigen stimulation. In nucleotides, the sequence is TGTGCCAGCAGTTTAACACTAGCGGGGAGATCAGAGACCCAGTACTTC. It codes for CASSLTLAGRSETQYF.